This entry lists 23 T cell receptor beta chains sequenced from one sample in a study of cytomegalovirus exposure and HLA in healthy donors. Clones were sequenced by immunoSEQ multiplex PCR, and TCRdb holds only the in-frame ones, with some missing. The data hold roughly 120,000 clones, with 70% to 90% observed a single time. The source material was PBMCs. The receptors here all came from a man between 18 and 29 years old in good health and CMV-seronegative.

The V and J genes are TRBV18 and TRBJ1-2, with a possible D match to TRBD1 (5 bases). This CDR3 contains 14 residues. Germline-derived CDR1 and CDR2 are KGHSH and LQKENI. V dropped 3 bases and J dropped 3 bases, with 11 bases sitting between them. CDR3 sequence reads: CASSPGPGDYGYTF. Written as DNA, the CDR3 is TGTGCCAGCTCACCGGGGCCAGGAGACTATGGCTACACCTTC.

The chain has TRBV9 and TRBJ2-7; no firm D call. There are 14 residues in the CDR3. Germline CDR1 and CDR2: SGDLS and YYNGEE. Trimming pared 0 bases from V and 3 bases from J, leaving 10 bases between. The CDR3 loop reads CASSVGQARYEQYF. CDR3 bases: TGTGCCAGCAGCGTAGGGCAGGCCCGCTACGAGCAGTACTTC.

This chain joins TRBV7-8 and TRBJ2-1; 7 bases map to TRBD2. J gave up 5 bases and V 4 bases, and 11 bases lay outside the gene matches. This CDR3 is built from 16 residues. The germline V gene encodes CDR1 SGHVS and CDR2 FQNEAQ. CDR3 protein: CASSSSSGPFHNEQFF. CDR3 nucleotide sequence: TGTGCCAGCAGCTCCTCTAGCGGCCCCTTTCACAATGAGCAGTTCTTC.

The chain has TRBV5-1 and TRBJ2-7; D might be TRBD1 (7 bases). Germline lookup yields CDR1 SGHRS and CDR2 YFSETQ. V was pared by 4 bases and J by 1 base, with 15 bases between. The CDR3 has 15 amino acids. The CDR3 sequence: CASSPGDSISYEQYF. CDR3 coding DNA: TGCGCCAGCAGCCCGGGGGACAGTATTTCCTACGAGCAGTACTTC.

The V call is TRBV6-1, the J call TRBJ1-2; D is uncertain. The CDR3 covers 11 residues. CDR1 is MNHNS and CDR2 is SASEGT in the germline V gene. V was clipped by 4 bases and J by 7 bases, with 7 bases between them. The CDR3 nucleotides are TGTGCCAGCAGTGCCTCCCCTGGCTACACCTTC. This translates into CASSASPGYTF.

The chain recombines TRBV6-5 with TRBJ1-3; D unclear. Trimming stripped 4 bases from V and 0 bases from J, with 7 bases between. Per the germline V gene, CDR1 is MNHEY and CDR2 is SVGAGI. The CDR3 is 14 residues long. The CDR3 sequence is CASSWRGSGNTIYF. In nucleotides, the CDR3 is TGTGCCAGCAGTTGGAGAGGCTCTGGAAACACCATATATTTT.

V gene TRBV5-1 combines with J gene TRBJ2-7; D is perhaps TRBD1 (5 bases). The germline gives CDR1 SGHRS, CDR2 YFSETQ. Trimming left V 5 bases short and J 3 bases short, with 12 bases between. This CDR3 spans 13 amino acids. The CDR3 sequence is CASRFADSYEQYF. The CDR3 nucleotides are TGCGCCAGCAGATTCGCCGACAGCTACGAGCAGTACTTC.

The CDR3: CASNRLGEDEQYF. CDR3 in DNA: TGTGCCAGCAACCGCTTGGGGGAGGACGAGCAGTACTTC. V is TRBV28 and J is TRBJ2-7; D may be TRBD2 (6 bases). Per the germline V gene, CDR1 is MDHEN and CDR2 is SYDVKM. Trimming took off 7 bases at V and 5 bases at J, with 15 bases between the two ends. This CDR3 region has 13 residues.

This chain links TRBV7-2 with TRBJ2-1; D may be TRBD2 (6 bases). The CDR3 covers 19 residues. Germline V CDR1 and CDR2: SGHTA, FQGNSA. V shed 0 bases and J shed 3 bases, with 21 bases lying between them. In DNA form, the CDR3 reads TGTGCCAGCAGCTTAGCAGGTTCTCGGGAGACTTCACTCTACAATGAGCAGTTCTTC. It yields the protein CASSLAGSRETSLYNEQFF.

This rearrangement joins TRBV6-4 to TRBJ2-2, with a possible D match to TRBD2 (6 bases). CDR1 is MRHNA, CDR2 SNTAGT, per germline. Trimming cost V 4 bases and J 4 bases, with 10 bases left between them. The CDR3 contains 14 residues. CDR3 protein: CASSALASTGELFF. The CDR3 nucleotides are TGTGCCAGCAGTGCACTAGCTAGCACCGGGGAGCTGTTTTTT.

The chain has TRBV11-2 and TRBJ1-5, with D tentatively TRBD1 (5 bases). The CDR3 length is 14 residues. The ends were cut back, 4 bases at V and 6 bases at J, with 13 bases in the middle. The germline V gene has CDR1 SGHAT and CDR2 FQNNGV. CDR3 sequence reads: CASSSAGGSQPQHF. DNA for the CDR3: TGTGCCAGCAGCTCGGCCGGGGGTTCTCAGCCCCAGCATTTT.

This chain's CDR3 is CASTRIKGQGALGLPDTQYF. As DNA, the CDR3 is TGTGCCAGCACCCGAATTAAAGGACAGGGGGCGCTTGGTTTGCCAGATACGCAGTATTTT. This sequence joins TRBV11-3 and TRBJ2-3; TRBD1 matches at 11 bases. Germline V gene lookup returns CDR1 SGHNT and CDR2 YENEEA. V trimming: 7 bases; J trimming: 4 bases; junction bases outside the gene matches: 22. The CDR3 consists of 20 residues.

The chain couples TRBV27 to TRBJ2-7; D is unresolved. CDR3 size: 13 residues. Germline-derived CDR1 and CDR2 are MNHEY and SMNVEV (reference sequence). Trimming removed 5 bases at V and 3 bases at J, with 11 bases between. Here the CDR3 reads CASSRSDVYEQYF. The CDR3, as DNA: TGTGCCAGCAGTAGGAGCGACGTCTACGAGCAGTACTTC.

The CDR3 spells CAWSVLNGNTIYF. The CDR3 DNA reads TGTGCCTGGAGTGTACTTAATGGAAACACCATATATTTT. V gene TRBV30 combines with J gene TRBJ1-3; D uncertain. The CDR3 length is 13 residues. Germline values: CDR1 GTSNPN, CDR2 SVGIG (reference sequence). V lost 0 bases and J lost 3, with 6 bases in between.

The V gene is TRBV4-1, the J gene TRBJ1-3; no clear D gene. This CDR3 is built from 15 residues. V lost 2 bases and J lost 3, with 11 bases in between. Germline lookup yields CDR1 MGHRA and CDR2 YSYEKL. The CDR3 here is CASSQRLLSGNTIYF. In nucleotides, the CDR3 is TGCGCCAGCAGCCAAAGACTTCTAAGTGGAAACACCATATATTTT.

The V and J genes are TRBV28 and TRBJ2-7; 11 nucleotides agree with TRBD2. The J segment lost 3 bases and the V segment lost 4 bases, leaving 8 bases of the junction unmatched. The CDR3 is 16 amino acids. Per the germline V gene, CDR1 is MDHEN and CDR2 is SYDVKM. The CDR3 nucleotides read TGTGCCAGCAGTTCCCCGTTGACTAGCGGGAACTACGAGCAGTACTTC. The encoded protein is CASSSPLTSGNYEQYF.

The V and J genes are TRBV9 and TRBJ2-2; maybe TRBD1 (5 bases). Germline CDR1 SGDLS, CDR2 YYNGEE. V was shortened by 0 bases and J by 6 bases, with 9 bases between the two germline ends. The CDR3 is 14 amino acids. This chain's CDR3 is CASSVGRVAGELFF. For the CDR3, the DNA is TGTGCCAGCAGCGTAGGCAGGGTGGCCGGGGAGCTGTTTTTT.

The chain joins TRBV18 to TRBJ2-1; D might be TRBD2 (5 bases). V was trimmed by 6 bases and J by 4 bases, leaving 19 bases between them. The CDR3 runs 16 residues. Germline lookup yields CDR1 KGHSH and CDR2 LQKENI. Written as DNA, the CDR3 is TGTGCCAGCTCCATGGTTGGACTCGCTAAATACAATGAGCAGTTCTTC. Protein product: CASSMVGLAKYNEQFF.

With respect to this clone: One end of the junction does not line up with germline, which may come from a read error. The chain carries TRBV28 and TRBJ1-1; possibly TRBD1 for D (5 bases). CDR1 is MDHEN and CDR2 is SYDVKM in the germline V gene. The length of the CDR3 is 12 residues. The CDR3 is CASSQGPRESFF. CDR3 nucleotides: TGTGCCAGCAGTCAGGGTCCTCGTGAATCTTTCTTT.

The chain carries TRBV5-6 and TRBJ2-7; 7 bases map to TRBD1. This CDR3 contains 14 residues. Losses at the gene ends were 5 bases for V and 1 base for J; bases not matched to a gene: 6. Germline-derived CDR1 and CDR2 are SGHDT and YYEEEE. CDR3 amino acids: CASSLTGPSYEQYF. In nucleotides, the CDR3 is TGTGCCAGCAGTTTGACAGGGCCTTCCTACGAGCAGTACTTC.

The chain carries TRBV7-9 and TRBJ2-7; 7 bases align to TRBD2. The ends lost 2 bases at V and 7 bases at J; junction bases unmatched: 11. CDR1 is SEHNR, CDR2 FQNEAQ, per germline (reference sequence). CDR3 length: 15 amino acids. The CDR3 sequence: CASSLRGGSPLEQYF. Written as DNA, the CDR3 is TGTGCCAGCAGCTTAAGGGGCGGGAGCCCACTTGAGCAGTACTTC.

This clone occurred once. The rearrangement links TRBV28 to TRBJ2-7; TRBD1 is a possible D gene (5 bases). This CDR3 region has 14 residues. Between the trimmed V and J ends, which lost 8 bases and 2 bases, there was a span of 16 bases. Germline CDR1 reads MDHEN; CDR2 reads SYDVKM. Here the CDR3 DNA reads TGTGCCAGCTGCCCGGGCAGGGTTCCCTACGAGCAGTACTTC. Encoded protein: CASCPGRVPYEQYF.

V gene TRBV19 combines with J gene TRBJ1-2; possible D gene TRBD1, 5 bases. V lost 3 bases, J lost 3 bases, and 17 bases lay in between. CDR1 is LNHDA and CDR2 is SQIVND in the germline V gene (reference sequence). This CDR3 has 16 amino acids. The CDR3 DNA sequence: TGTGCCAGTAGTATGTTCGTTGTAGGGGATGACTATGGCTACACCTTC. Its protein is CASSMFVVGDDYGYTF.